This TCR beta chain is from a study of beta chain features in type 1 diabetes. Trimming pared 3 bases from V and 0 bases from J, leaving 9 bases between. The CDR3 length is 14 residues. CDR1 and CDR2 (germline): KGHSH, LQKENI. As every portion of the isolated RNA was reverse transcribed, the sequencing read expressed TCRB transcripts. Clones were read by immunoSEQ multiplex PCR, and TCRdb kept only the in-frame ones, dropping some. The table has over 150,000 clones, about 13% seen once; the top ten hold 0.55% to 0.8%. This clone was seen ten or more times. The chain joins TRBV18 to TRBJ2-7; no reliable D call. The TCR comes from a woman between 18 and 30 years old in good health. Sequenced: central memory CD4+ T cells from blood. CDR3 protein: CASSPPVSSYEQYF. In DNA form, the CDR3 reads TGTGCCAGCTCACCGCCCGTTAGCTCCTACGAGCAGTACTTC.